This T cell receptor (beta chain) is drawn from a study of control samples from healthy donors and cancer patients. The germline gives CDR1 SNHLY, CDR2 FYNNEI. CDR3 length equals 11 residues. The ends were cut back, 7 bases at V and 7 bases at J, with 5 bases in the middle. The repertoire was sequenced with immunoSEQ multiplex PCR; TCRdb's copy has only in-frame clones and lacks some. This table holds roughly 100,000 clones, over 85% found once. Sequencing input: blood. This rearrangement joins TRBV2 to TRBJ1-6; D is ambiguous. This clonotype was obtained from a human donor in good health. The donor label of this sample is uncertain. In DNA form, the CDR3 reads TGTGCCAGCAAACAGAATTCACCCCTCCACTTT. Translated, it gives CASKQNSPLHF. The variable domain in full, completed from reference TRBV2 and TRBJ1-6, reads EPEVTQTPSHQVTQMGQEVILRCVPISNHLYFYWYRQILGQKVEFLVSFYNNEISEKSEIFDDQFSVERPDGSNFTLKIRSTKLEDSAMYFCASKQNSPLHFGNGTRLTVT.